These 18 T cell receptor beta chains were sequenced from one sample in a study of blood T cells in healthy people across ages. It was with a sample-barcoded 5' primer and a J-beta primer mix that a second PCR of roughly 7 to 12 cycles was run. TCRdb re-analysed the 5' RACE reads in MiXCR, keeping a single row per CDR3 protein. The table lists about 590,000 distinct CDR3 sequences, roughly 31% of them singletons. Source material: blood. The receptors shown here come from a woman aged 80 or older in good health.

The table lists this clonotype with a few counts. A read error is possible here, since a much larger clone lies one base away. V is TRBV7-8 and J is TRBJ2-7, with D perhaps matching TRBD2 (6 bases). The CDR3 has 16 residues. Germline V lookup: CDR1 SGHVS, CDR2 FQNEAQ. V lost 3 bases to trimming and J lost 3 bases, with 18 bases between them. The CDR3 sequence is CASSLVPGYSGYEQYF. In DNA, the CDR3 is TGTGCCAGCAGCTTGGTCCCGGGGTATAGCGGCTACGAGCAGTACTTC.

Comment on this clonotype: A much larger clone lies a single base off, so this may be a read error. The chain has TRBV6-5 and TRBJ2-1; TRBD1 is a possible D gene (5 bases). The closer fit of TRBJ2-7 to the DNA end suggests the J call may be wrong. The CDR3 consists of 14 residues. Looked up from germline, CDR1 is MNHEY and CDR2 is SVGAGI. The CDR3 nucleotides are TGTGCCAGCGGGCCTTGGGGCTCCTACAATGAGCAGTACTTC. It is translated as CASGPWGSYNEQYF.

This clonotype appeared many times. The CDR3 coding sequence is TGTGCCAGCATCGCGGCGGAGTACGAGCAGTACTTC. Translation gives CASIAAEYEQYF. The gene calls are TRBV6-5 and TRBJ2-7, with D uncertain. Germline CDR1 MNHEY, CDR2 SVGAGI. This CDR3 has 12 residues. The V and J ends lost 7 bases and 4 bases respectively, with 11 bases between them.

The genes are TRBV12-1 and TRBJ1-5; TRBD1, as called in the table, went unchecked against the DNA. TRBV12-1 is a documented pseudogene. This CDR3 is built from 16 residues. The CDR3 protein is CASSFTGTGHNQPQHF. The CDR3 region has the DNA TGTGCCAGCAGCTTTACCGGGACAGGGCACAATCAGCCCCAGCATTTT.

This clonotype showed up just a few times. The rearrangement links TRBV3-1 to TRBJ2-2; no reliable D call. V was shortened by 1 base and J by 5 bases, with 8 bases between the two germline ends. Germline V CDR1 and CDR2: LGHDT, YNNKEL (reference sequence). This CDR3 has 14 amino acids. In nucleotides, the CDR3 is TGTGCCAGCAGCCAAGGAGGCGCAACCGGGGAGCTGTTTTTT. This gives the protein CASSQGGATGELFF.

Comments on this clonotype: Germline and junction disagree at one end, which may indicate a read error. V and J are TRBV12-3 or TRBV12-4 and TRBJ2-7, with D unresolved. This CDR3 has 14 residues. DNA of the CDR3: TGTGCCAGCAGTGTAGCTAAGGGCCGCTACGAGCAGTACTTC. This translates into CASSVAKGRYEQYF.

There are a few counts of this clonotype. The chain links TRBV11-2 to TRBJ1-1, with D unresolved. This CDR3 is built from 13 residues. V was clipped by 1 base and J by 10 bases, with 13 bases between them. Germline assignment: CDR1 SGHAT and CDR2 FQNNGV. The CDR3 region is CASSLGERTIAFF. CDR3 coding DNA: TGTGCCAGCAGCTTAGGGGAAAGGACGATAGCTTTCTTT.

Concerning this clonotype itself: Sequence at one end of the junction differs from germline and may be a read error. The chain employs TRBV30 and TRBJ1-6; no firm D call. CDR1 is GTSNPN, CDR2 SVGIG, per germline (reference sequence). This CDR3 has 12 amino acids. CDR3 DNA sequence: TGTGCCTGGAGTAATGAGAATTCACCCCGCCACTTT. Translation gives CAWSNENSPRHF.

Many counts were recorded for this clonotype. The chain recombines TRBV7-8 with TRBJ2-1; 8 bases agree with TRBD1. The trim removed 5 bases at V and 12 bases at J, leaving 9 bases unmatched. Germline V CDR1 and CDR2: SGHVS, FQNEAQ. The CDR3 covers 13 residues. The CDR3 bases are TGTGCCAGCAGCAGAGGTGACGGGACAGGGCAGTTCTTC. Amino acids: CASSRGDGTGQFF.

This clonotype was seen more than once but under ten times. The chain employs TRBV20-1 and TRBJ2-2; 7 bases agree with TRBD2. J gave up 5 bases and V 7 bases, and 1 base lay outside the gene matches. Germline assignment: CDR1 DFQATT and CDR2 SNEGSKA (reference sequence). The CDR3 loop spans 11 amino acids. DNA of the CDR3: TGCAGTGTCGGGGGGACCGGGGAGCTGTTTTTT. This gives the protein CSVGGTGELFF.

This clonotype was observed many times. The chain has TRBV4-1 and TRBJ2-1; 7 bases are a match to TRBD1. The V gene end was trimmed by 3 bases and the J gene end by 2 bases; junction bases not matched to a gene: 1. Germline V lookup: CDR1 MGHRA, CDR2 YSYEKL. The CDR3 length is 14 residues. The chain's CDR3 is CASSHDRAYNEQFF. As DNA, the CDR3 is TGCGCCAGCAGCCACGACAGGGCCTACAATGAGCAGTTCTTC.

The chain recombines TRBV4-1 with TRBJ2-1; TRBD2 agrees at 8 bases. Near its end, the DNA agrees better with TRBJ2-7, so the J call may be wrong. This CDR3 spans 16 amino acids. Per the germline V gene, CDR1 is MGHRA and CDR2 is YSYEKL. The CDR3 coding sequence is TGCGCCAGCAGCCAAGCGGCGGGGGGCTCCTACAATGAGCAGTACTTC. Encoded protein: CASSQAAGGSYNEQYF.

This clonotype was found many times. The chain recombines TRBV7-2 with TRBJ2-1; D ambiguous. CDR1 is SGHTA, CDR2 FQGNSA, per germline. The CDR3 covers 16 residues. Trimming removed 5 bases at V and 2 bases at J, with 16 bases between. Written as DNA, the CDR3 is TGTGCCAGCAGCCTGCCCAACCACGATCCCTACAATGAGCAGTTCTTC. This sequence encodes CASSLPNHDPYNEQFF. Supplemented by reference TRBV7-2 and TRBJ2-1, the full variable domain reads GAGVSQSPSNKVTEKGKDVELRCDPISGHTALYWYRQSLGQGLEFLIYFQGNSAPDKSGLPSDRFSAERTGGSVSTLTIQRTQQEDSAVYLCASSLPNHDPYNEQFFGPGTRLTVL.

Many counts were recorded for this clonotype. CDR3 sequence reads: CASSYSGRGHEQYF. The CDR3 bases are TGTGCCAGCAGTTACTCTGGTCGGGGGCACGAGCAGTACTTC. This sequence joins TRBV6-2 or TRBV6-3 and TRBJ2-7; D possibly uses TRBD1 or TRBD2 (6 bases each). V was pared by 0 bases and J by 5 bases, with 11 bases between. The CDR3 totals 14 residues. In germline, CDR1 is MNHEY, CDR2 SVGEGT.

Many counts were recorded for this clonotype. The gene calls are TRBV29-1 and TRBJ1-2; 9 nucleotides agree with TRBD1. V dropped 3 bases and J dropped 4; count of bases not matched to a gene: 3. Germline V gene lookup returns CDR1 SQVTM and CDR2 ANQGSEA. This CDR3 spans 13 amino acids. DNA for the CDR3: TGCAGCGTTGAGGGACAGGGATCCTATGGCTACACCTTC. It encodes CSVEGQGSYGYTF.

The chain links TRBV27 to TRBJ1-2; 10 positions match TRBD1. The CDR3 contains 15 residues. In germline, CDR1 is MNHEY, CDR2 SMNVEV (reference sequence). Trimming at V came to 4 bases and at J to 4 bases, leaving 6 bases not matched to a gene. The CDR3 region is CASSSGQGGIYGYTF. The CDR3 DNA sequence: TGTGCCAGCAGTTCCGGACAGGGGGGTATCTATGGCTACACCTTC.

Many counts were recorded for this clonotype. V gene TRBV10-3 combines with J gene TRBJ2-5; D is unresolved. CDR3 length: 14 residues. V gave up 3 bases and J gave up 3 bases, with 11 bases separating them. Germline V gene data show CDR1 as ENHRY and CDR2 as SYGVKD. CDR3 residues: CAISDLVSKETQYF. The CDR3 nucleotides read TGTGCCATCAGTGATTTGGTCAGTAAAGAGACCCAGTACTTC.

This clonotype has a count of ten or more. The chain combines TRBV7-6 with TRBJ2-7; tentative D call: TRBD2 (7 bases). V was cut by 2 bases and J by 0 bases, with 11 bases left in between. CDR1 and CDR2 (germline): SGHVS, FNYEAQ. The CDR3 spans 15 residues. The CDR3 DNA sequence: TGTGCCAGCAGCTTAAGGGGGGGTAGCTCCTACGAGCAGTACTTC. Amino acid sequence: CASSLRGGSSYEQYF.